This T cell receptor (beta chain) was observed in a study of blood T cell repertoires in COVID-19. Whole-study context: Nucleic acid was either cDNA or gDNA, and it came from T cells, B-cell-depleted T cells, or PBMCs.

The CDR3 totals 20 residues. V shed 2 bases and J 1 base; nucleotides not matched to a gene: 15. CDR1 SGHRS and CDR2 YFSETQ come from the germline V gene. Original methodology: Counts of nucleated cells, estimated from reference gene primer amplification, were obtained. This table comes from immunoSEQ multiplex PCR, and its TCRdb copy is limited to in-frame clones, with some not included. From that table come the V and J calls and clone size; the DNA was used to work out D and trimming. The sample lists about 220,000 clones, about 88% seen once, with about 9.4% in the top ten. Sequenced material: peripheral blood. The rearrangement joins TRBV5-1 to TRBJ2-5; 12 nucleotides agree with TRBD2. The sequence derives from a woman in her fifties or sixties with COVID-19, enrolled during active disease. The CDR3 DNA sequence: TGCGCCAGCAGCTTAACCACCTCTCTGACTAGCGGGGGCCCCCAAGAGACCCAGTACTTC. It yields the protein CASSLTTSLTSGGPQETQYF.